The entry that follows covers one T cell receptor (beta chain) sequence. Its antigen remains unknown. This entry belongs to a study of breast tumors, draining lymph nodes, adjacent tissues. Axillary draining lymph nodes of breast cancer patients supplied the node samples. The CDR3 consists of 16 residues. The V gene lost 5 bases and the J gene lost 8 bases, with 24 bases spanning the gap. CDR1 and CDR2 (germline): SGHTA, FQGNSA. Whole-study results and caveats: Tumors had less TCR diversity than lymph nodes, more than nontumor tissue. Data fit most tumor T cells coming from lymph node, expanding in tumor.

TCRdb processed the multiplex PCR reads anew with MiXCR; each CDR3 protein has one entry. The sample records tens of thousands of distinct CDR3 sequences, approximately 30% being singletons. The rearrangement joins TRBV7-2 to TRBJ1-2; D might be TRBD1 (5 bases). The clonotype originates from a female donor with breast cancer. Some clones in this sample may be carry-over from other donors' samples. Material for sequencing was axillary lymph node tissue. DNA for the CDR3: TGTGCCAGCAGCCGTACTAGCGGTAGGGGCAGAGGGGGCTACACCTTC. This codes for CASSRTSGRGRGGYTF. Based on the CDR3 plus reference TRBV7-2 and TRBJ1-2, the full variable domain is GAGVSQSPSNKVTEKGKDVELRCDPISGHTALYWYRQSLGQGLEFLIYFQGNSAPDKSGLPSDRFSAERTGGSVSTLTIQRTQQEDSAVYLCASSRTSGRGRGGYTFGSGTRLTVV.